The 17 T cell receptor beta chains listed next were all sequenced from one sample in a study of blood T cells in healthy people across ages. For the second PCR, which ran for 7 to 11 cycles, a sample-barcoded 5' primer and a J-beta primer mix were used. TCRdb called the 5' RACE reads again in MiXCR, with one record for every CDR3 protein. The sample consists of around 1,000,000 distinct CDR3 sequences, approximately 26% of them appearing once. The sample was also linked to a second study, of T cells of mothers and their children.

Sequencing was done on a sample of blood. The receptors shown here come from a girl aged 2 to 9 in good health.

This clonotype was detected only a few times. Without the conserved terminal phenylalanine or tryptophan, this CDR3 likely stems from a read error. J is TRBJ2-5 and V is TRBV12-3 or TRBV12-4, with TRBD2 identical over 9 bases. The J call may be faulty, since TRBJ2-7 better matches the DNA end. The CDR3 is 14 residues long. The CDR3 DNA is TGTGCCAGCAGTTTAGTAGCGGGAGACTACGAGCAGTACCTC. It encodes CASSLVAGDYEQYL.

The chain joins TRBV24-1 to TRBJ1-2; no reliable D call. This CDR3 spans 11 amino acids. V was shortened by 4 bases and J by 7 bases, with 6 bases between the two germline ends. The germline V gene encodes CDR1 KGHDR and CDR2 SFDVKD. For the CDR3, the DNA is TGTGCCACCAGTGACGGAGGTGGCTACACCTTC. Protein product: CATSDGGGYTF.

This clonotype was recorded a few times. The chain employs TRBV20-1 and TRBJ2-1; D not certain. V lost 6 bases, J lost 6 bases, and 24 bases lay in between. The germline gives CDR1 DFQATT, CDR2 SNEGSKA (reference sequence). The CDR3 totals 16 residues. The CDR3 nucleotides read TGCAGTGCCCCCTGGAGCACCCCCATGTCGGGCAATGAGCAGTTCTTC. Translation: CSAPWSTPMSGNEQFF.

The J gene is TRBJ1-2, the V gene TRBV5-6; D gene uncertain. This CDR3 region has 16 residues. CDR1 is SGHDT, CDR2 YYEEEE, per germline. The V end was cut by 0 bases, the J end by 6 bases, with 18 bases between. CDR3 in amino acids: CASSLVRGRMYHGYTF. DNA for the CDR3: TGTGCCAGCAGCTTGGTACGGGGTAGGATGTACCATGGCTACACCTTC.

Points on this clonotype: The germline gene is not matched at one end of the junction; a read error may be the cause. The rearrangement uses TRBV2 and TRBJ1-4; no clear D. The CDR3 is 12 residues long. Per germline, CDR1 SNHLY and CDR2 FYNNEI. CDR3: CASSEDKEKLFF. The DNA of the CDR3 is TGTGCCAGTAGTGAAGATAAGGAAAAACTGTTTTTT.

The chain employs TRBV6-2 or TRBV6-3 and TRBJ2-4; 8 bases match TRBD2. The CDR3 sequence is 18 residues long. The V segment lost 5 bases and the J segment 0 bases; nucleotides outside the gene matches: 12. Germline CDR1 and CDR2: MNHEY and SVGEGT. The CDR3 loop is CASSPGVAGPLAKNIQYF. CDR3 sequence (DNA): TGTGCCAGCAGTCCCGGGGTAGCGGGGCCTCTAGCCAAAAACATTCAGTACTTC.

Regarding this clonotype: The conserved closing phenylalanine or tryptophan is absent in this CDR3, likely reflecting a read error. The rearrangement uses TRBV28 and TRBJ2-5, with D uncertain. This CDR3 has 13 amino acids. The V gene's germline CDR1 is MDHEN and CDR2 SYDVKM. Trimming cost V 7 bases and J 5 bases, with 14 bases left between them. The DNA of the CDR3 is TGTGCCAGCAAGTTAGCCTTGGGGGAGACCCAGTACCTC. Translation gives CASKLALGETQYL.

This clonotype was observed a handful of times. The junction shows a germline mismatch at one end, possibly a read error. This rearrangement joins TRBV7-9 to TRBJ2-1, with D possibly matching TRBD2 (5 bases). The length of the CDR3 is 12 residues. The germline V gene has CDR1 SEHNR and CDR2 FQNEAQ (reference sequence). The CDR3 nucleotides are TGTGCCAGCAGGGACTCCTACGATGAGCAGTTCTTC. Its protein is CASRDSYDEQFF.

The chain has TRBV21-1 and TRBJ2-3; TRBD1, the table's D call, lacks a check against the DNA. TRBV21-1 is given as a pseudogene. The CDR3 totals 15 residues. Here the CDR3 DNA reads TGTGCCAGCAGCACCTCTAGGGGGAGCACAGATACGCAGTATTTT. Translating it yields CASSTSRGSTDTQYF.

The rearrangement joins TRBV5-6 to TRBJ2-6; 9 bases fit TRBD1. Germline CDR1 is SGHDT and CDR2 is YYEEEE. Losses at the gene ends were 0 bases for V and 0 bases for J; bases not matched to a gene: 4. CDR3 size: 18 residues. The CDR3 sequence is CASSLVQGAHSGANVLTF. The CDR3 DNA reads TGTGCCAGCAGCTTGGTACAGGGGGCACACTCTGGGGCCAACGTCCTGACTTTC.

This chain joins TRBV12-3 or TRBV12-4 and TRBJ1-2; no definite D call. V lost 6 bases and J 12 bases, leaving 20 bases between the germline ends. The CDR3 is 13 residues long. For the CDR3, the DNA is TGTGCCAGCAGCCCCGCAGTCCTCATGCCGAACACCTTC. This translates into CASSPAVLMPNTF.

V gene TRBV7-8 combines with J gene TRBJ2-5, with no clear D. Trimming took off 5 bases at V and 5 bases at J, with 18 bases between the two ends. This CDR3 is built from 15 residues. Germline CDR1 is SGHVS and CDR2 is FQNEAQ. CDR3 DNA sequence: TGTGCCAGCAGCCAAATTAGGGCCATCGGGGAGACCCAGTACTTC. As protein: CASSQIRAIGETQYF.

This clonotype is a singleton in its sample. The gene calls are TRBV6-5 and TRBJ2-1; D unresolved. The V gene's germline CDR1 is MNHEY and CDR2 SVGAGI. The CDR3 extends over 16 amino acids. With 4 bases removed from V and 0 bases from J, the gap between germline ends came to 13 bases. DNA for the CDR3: TGTGCCAGCAGTTTAACTTACCCGAGCTCCTACAATGAGCAGTTCTTC. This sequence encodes CASSLTYPSSYNEQFF.

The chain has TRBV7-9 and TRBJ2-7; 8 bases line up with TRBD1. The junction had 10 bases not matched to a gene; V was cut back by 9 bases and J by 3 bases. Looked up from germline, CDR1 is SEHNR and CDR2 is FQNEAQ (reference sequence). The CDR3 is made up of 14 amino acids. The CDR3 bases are TGTGCCAGTCTTTATGGGACAGGTGTCTACGAGCAGTACTTC. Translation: CASLYGTGVYEQYF.

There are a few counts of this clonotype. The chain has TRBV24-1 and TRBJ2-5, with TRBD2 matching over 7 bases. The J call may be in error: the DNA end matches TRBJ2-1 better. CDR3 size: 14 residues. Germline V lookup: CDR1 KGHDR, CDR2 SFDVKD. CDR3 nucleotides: TGTGCCACCAGTCCCTTGGGAGGGGACAATGAGCAGTTCTTC. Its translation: CATSPLGGDNEQFF.

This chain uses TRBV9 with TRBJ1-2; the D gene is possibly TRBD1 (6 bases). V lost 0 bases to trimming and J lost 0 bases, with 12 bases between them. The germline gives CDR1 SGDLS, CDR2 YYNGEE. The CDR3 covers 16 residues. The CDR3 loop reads CASSVGPDRANYGYTF. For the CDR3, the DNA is TGTGCCAGCAGCGTAGGGCCGGACAGAGCTAACTATGGCTACACCTTC.

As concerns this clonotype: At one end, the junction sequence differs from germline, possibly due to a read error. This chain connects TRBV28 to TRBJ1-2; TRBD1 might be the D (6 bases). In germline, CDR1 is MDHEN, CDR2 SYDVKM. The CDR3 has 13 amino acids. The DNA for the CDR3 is TGTGCCAGTTCCAGGGGCACAAACTATGGCCACACCTTC. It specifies CASSRGTNYGHTF.